This is a list of T cell receptor beta chains from one sample in a study of control samples from healthy donors and cancer patients. Clones were sequenced by immunoSEQ multiplex PCR, and TCRdb holds only the in-frame ones, with some missing. Among 95,000 to 120,000 clones listed, approximately 82% were seen once. The material sequenced was blood. Source of these receptors: a man between 18 and 29 years old in good health. The CDR3 runs from the conserved cysteine through the conserved F or W. The D gene is left open where the match is weak. Not every row has a clone size; where given, it reads once, few, many or a size class.

J | V | D | size | DNA | CDR3
TRBJ1-6 | TRBV4-1 | NA | NA | TGCGCCAGCAGCCTTGGGGTGCCTTTTCTAAATTCACCCCTCCACTTT | CASSLGVPFLNSPLHF
TRBJ2-3 | TRBV11-3 | TRBD2 | NA | TGTGCCAGCAGCTTAGGGGCCAGCGGGGGTACGCAGTATTTT | CASSLGASGGTQYF
TRBJ1-1 | TRBV19 | TRBD1 | NA | TGTGCCAGTAGTACGGGACAGGGAACGGACACTGAAGCTTTCTTT | CASSTGQGTDTEAFF
TRBJ1-6 | TRBV4-1 | NA | once | TGCGCCAGCAGCCCGTCTGTTCCCAGCTCCTATAATTCACCCCTCCACTTT | CASSPSVPSSYNSPLHF
TRBJ1-2 | TRBV7-9 | NA | NA | TGTGCCAGCAGCTTGGGCGTGGGCAGGGACAAGGACGGCTACACCTTC | CASSLGVGRDKDGYTF
TRBJ2-1 | TRBV9 | NA | NA | TGTGCCAGCAGCACCTCGGCAGGGTACAATGAGCAGTTCTTC | CASSTSAGYNEQFF
TRBJ1-2 | TRBV28 | NA | NA | TGTGCCAGCAGTTTAGGGGGCTGGAGGTATGGCTACACCTTC | CASSLGGWRYGYTF
TRBJ2-1 | TRBV7-9 | NA | NA | TGTGCCAGCAGCCTAGGAAATGAGCAGTTCTTC | CASSLGNEQFF
TRBJ2-1 | TRBV9 | TRBD2 | NA | TGTGCCAGCAGCGCACCCGGGGGGACCTCCTACAATGAGCAGTTCTTC | CASSAPGGTSYNEQFF
TRBJ2-5 | TRBV4-1 | TRBD1 | few | TGCGCCAGCAGCCAATTTGAACAGGGGCAAGAGACCCAGTACTTC | CASSQFEQGQETQYF